The 13 T cell receptor beta chains listed next were all sequenced from one sample in a study of cytomegalovirus exposure and HLA in healthy donors. This PCR relied on a set of 60 Vbeta primers and 13 Jbeta primers. Assay: immunoSEQ multiplex PCR; the TCRdb copy retains only in-frame clones and omits some. Found here are a few hundred thousand clones, 80% of them singletons; the top ten hold roughly 0.3%. The specimen was PBMCs. The receptors were sampled from a girl aged 2-10 years in good health and CMV-seronegative.

The J gene is TRBJ2-5, the V gene TRBV30; 9 bases agree with TRBD2. The J call is uncertain, as TRBJ2-7 better fits the DNA end. CDR3 length: 14 residues. Per the germline V gene, CDR1 is GTSNPN and CDR2 is SVGIG (reference sequence). CDR3 sequence reads: CAWGLARRSYEQYF. CDR3 nucleotides: TGTGCCTGGGGACTAGCGCGACGATCCTACGAGCAGTACTTC.

V gene TRBV28 combines with J gene TRBJ2-1; 7 nucleotides line up with TRBD1. Losses at the gene ends were 4 bases for V and 1 base for J; bases not matched to a gene: 7. The CDR3 is 16 residues long. The germline V gene has CDR1 MDHEN and CDR2 SYDVKM. The CDR3 loop reads CASSSPGQPSYNEQFF. CDR3 sequence (DNA): TGTGCCAGCAGTTCCCCGGGACAGCCGTCCTACAATGAGCAGTTCTTC.

On this clone itself: Its ends do not fully match the called genes, so a read error is possible. The V gene is TRBV7-9, the J gene TRBJ2-1, with TRBD2 matching over 10 bases. There are 16 residues in the CDR3. Germline V gene lookup returns CDR1 SEHNR and CDR2 FQNEAQ (reference sequence). The CDR3 coding sequence is TGTTCCAGCAGCTTAAAGCTAGCGGGAGACTACAATGAGCAGTTCTTC. The encoded protein is CSSSLKLAGDYNEQFF.

This chain links TRBV12-2 with TRBJ2-2; the table's D call, TRBD1, was not checked against the DNA. TRBV12-2 is a known pseudogene. This CDR3 has 13 residues. The CDR3 reads CASRPPWPGELFF. DNA for the CDR3: TGTGCAAGTCGCCCCCCATGGCCCGGGGAGCTGTTTTTT.

This chain connects TRBV30 to TRBJ1-4; possible D gene TRBD1, 5 bases. Per germline, CDR1 GTSNPN and CDR2 SVGIG (reference sequence). V was shortened by 2 bases and J by 6 bases, with 13 bases between the two germline ends. This CDR3 is built from 14 residues. CDR3: CAWSFARVDEKLFF. CDR3 sequence (DNA): TGTGCCTGGAGTTTTGCCAGGGTGGATGAAAAACTGTTTTTT.

The rearrangement links TRBV2 to TRBJ2-7; D is uncertain. Trimming stripped 7 bases from V and 3 bases from J, with 4 bases between. CDR3 length: 10 amino acids. CDR1 and CDR2 (germline): SNHLY, FYNNEI. CDR3 sequence reads: CASTGYEQYF. The CDR3 region has the DNA TGTGCCAGCACAGGCTACGAGCAGTACTTC.

This clone was seen a few times. This chain connects TRBV2 to TRBJ1-1, with TRBD1 matching over 10 bases. CDR1 and CDR2 (germline): SNHLY, FYNNEI. The CDR3 length is 14 residues. The trim removed 5 bases at V and 5 bases at J, leaving 5 bases unmatched. The CDR3 nucleotides are TGTGCCAGCAGTTTCCGGGACAGGGGTACTGAAGCTTTCTTT. It translates to CASSFRDRGTEAFF.

This chain joins TRBV19 and TRBJ2-4, with D tentatively TRBD2 (5 bases). This CDR3 has 14 residues. The V and J ends lost 1 base and 16 bases respectively, with 20 bases between them. Per the germline V gene, CDR1 is LNHDA and CDR2 is SQIVND (reference sequence). CDR3 protein: CASSIVHSRDRQYF. As DNA, the CDR3 is TGTGCCAGTAGTATAGTTCACTCGAGGGATAGGCAATACTTC. The full variable domain, rest sourced from reference TRBV19 and TRBJ2-4, is DGGITQSPKYLFRKEGQNVTLSCEQNLNHDAMYWYRQDPGQGLRLIYYSQIVNDFQKGDIAEGYSVSREKKESFPLTVTSAQKNPTAFYLCASSIVHSRDRQYFGAGTRLSVL.

The CDR3 sequence is CASSEFSGGLLEKLFF. CDR3 coding DNA: TGTGCCAGCAGTGAGTTTTCGGGGGGACTATTGGAAAAACTGTTTTTT. V and J are TRBV6-1 and TRBJ1-4; D may be TRBD1 (5 bases). This CDR3 contains 16 residues. Germline V lookup: CDR1 MNHNS, CDR2 SASEGT. Trimming removed 3 bases from V and 8 bases from J, with 19 bases in between.

This chain joins TRBV7-9 and TRBJ2-7; D remains unclear. Trimming cost V 5 bases and J 3 bases, with 5 bases left between them. Germline values: CDR1 SEHNR, CDR2 FQNEAQ (reference sequence). The length of the CDR3 is 11 residues. The CDR3 region is CASSPHYEQYF. The CDR3 DNA is TGTGCCAGCAGCCCACACTACGAGCAGTACTTC. The whole variable domain, remainder taken from reference TRBV7-9 and TRBJ2-7, is DTGVSQNPRHKITKRGQNVTFRCDPISEHNRLYWYRQTLGQGPEFLTYFQNEAQLEKSRLLSDRFSAERPKGSFSTLEIQRTEQGDSAMYLCASSPHYEQYFGPGTRLTVT.

The V call is TRBV5-1, the J call TRBJ2-6, with D perhaps matching TRBD1 (6 bases). The germline V gene encodes CDR1 SGHRS and CDR2 YFSETQ. There are 20 residues in the CDR3. The V and J ends lost 0 bases and 4 bases respectively, with 23 bases between them. CDR3: CASSLGPQGSLILGANVLTF. The CDR3 DNA is TGCGCCAGCAGCTTGGGTCCACAGGGATCCTTAATCTTAGGGGCCAACGTCCTGACTTTC.

The V call is TRBV30, the J call TRBJ1-5; D gene unclear. Germline CDR1 GTSNPN, CDR2 SVGIG (reference sequence). The CDR3 length is 13 residues. V was trimmed by 0 bases and J by 10 bases, leaving 13 bases between them. This chain's CDR3 is CAWSVEGREPQHF. Written as DNA, the CDR3 is TGTGCCTGGAGTGTAGAGGGAAGGGAACCCCAGCATTTT.

The chain carries TRBV28 and TRBJ1-3; 8 bases fit TRBD1. The CDR3 totals 19 residues. CDR1 is MDHEN and CDR2 is SYDVKM in the germline V gene. V lost 1 base to trimming and J lost 0 bases; unmatched junction nucleotides: 11. CDR3 in amino acids: CASSLSFLLDRASGNTIYF. Written as DNA, the CDR3 is TGTGCCAGCAGTTTATCCTTCCTCCTGGACAGGGCCTCTGGAAACACCATATATTTT.